This entry is about one T cell receptor beta chain. Its antigen is as yet unknown. Repertoires were generated with immunoSEQ multiplex PCR, while TCRdb's copy carries only in-frame clones and drops some. The sample holds more than 55,000 clones, approximately 92% seen once. V was trimmed by 6 bases and J by 5 bases, leaving 18 bases between them. This CDR3 is built from 14 residues. Germline V CDR1 and CDR2: SGHRS, YFSETQ. This sample was taken from a study of cytomegalovirus exposure and HLA in healthy donors. Study-wide background: It was reported in a later analysis that the 120 validation repertoires used the same platform as the approximately 670 first-cohort repertoires. Study-level results: Listed as cytomegalovirus-associated were 150 to 200 TCR beta chains.

The receptor comes from a woman younger than 35 in good health and CMV-seronegative. Sequencing was performed on PBMCs. The chain uses TRBV5-1 and TRBJ2-7; the D gene is possibly TRBD1 (6 bases). CDR3 nucleotides: TGCGCCAGCACTAGGGGGTCGATGATCGACGAGCAGTACTTC. The encoded protein is CASTRGSMIDEQYF.